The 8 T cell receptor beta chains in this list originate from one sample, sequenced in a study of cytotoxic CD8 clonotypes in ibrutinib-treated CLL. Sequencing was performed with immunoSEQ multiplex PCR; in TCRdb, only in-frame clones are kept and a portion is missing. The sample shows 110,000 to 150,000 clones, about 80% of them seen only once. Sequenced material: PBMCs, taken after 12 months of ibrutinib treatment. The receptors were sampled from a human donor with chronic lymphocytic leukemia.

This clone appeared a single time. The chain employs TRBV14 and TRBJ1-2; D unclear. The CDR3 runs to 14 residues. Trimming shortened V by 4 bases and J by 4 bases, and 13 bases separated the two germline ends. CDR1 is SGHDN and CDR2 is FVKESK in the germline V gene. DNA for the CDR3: TGTGCCAGCAGCCCCGGTTCGGGGAGCTATGGCTACACCTTC. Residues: CASSPGSGSYGYTF. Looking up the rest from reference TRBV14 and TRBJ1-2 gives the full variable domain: EAGVTQFPSHSVIEKGQTVTLRCDPISGHDNLYWYRRVMGKEIKFLLHFVKESKQDESGMPNNRFLAERTGGTYSTLKVQPAELEDSGVYFCASSPGSGSYGYTFGSGTRLTVV.

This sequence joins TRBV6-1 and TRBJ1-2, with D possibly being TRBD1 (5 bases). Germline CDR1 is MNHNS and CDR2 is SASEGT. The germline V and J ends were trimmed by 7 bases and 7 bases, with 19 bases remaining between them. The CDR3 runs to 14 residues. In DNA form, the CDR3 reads TGTGCCAGCACCAGGGAACGGGGCAGTCTTGGCTACACCTTC. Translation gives CASTRERGSLGYTF.

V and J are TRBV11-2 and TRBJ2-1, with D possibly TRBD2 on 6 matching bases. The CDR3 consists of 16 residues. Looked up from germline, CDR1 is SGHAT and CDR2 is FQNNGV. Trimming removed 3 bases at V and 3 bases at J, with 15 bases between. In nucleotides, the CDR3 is TGTGCCAGCAGCTTCACCCAATTAGCGGACTACAATGAGCAGTTCTTC. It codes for CASSFTQLADYNEQFF.

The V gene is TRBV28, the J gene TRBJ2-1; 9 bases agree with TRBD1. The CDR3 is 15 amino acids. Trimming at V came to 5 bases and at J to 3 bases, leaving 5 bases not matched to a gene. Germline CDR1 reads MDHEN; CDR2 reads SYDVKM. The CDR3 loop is CASSVRDRVYNEQFF. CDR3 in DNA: TGTGCCAGCAGTGTCCGGGACAGGGTCTACAATGAGCAGTTCTTC.

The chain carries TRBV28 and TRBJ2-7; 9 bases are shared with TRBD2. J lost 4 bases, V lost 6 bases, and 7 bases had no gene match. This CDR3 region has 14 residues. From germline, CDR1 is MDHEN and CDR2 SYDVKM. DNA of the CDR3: TGTGCCAGCAGGGCCGGGACTAGCCAGTACGAGCAGTACTTC. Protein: CASRAGTSQYEQYF.

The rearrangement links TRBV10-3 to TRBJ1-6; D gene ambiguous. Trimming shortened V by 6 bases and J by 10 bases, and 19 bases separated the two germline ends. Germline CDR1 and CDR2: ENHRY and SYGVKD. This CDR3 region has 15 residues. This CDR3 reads CAIRTSVGSGSPLHF. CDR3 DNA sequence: TGTGCCATCAGGACCTCGGTGGGGAGTGGGTCACCCCTCCACTTT.

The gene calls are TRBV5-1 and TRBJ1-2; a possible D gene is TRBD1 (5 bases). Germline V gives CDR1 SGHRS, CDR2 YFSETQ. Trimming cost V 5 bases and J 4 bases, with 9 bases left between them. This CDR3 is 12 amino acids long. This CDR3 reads CASRPDSYGYTF. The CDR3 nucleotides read TGCGCCAGCAGACCAGACAGCTATGGCTACACCTTC.

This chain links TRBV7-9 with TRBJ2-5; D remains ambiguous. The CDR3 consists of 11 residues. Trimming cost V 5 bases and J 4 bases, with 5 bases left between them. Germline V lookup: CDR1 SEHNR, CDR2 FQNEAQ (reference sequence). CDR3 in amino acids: CASSERETQYF. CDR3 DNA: TGTGCCAGCAGCGAGAGAGAGACCCAGTACTTC. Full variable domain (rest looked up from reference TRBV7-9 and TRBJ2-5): DTGVSQNPRHKITKRGQNVTFRCDPISEHNRLYWYRQTLGQGPEFLTYFQNEAQLEKSRLLSDRFSAERPKGSFSTLEIQRTEQGDSAMYLCASSERETQYFGPGTRLLVL.